One sample yielded the 2 T cell receptor beta chains listed below, sequenced in a study of T-cell memory formation after mild COVID-19. TCRdb re-derived calls from the 5' RACE reads in MiXCR, one entry per CDR3 protein. Altogether fewer than 450,000 distinct CDR3 sequences are present, under 25% being singletons, with the ten largest covering about 12%. Sequenced input: PBMCs or a T cell subset sorted from them (not recorded which). These receptor sequences come from an adult woman who had mild COVID-19 (a few samples of this study predate the infection). Cell type and time point are not known.

This chain joins TRBV12-2 and TRBJ2-3; no check of the table's D call, TRBD1, against the DNA was made. TRBV12-2 is a documented pseudogene. The CDR3 consists of 18 residues. CDR3 bases: TGTGCAAGTCGCCCCCCGGGACAGGGGGCGTGGAGCACAGATACGCAGTATTTT. Translated: CASRPPGQGAWSTDTQYF.

J is TRBJ2-7 and V is TRBV30; D might be TRBD2 (5 bases). The germline gives CDR1 GTSNPN, CDR2 SVGIG (reference sequence). V was trimmed by 4 bases and J by 5 bases, leaving 18 bases between them. This CDR3 has 14 residues. The DNA of the CDR3 is TGTGCCTGGACCCCAGGTCTCCCCGGGGACGAGCAGTACTTC. Translation gives CAWTPGLPGDEQYF.